The rows below give T cell receptor beta chains drawn from one sample of a study of technical replicates of blood from several donors. Profiling relied on immunoSEQ multiplex PCR, and the TCRdb table lists in-frame clones only, not all of them. This table has 75,000 to 95,000 clones, just over 90% appearing once. The sequenced sample consisted of T cells isolated from PBMCs. These receptors were collected from a human donor in good health. Both conserved end residues are part of each CDR3. The order of the fields is clone size, V gene, D gene, J gene, CDR3 protein, CDR3 DNA. The D gene is left open where the match is weak. Clone size is not always given. Where it is, it says once, few, many or a class for expanded clones.

size: .
V: TRBV10-3
D: TRBD2
J: TRBJ2-3
CDR3: CAIRPRLVWAANLAGPTSTDTQYF
DNA: TGTGCCATCAGACCCCGGTTGGTCTGGGCAGCGAACCTAGCGGGCCCAACTAGCACAGATACGCAGTATTTT

size: .
V: TRBV7-9
D: .
J: TRBJ2-3
CDR3: CASSAQSRGDTQYF
DNA: TGTGCCAGCAGCGCCCAGTCAAGGGGGGATACGCAGTATTTT

size: few
V: TRBV11-3
D: .
J: TRBJ1-6
CDR3: CASSSFSAGDNSPLHF
DNA: TGTGCCAGCAGCTCCTTCTCGGCAGGTGATAATTCACCCCTCCACTTT

size: .
V: TRBV18
D: .
J: TRBJ1-1
CDR3: CASSRGDQGEAFF
DNA: TGTGCCAGCTCACGGGGGGATCAAGGTGAAGCTTTCTTT

size: .
V: TRBV10-3
D: .
J: TRBJ1-5
CDR3: CAISERQLSNQPQHF
DNA: TGTGCCATCAGTGAAAGACAGTTGAGCAATCAGCCCCAGCATTTT

size: .
V: TRBV9
D: .
J: TRBJ2-1
CDR3: CASSVRAFSYNEQFF
DNA: TGTGCCAGCAGCGTGAGGGCATTTTCCTACAATGAGCAGTTCTTC

size: .
V: TRBV27
D: TRBD2
J: TRBJ2-7
CDR3: CASSLRSFPAGGLGEQYF
DNA: TGTGCCAGCAGTTTAAGGTCTTTTCCAGCGGGAGGGTTAGGAGAGCAGTACTTC

size: .
V: TRBV7-9
D: .
J: TRBJ1-1
CDR3: CASSSTGVMNTEAFF
DNA: TGTGCCAGCAGCTCGACGGGAGTCATGAACACTGAAGCTTTCTTT

size: once
V: TRBV10-1
D: TRBD2
J: TRBJ2-3
CDR3: CASSVTAGESTDTQYF
DNA: TGCGCCAGCAGTGTTACGGCGGGAGAGAGCACAGATACGCAGTATTTT

size: .
V: TRBV5-1
D: TRBD1
J: TRBJ2-7
CDR3: CASTPTRQGTYEQYF
DNA: TGCGCCAGCACCCCGACCCGACAGGGTACCTACGAGCAGTACTTC

size: .
V: TRBV5-1
D: TRBD1
J: TRBJ2-1
CDR3: CASSLAQGFTNEQFF
DNA: TGCGCCAGCAGCTTGGCACAGGGGTTCACCAATGAGCAGTTCTTC

size: once
V: TRBV5-1
D: TRBD2
J: TRBJ2-1
CDR3: CASSLGLADNEQFF
DNA: TGCGCCAGCAGCTTGGGACTAGCGGACAATGAGCAGTTCTTC

size: .
V: TRBV11-2
D: TRBD2
J: TRBJ2-5
CDR3: CASSLAQASGETQYF
DNA: TGTGCCAGCAGCTTAGCTCAGGCTAGCGGAGAGACCCAGTACTTC

size: .
V: TRBV6-1
D: .
J: TRBJ2-1
CDR3: CASSGGDTHNEQFF
DNA: TGTGCCAGCAGCGGCGGGGATACCCACAATGAGCAGTTCTTC

size: .
V: TRBV4-1
D: .
J: TRBJ1-2
CDR3: CASSQVVMTDGYTF
DNA: TGCGCCAGCAGCCAAGTTGTAATGACAGATGGCTACACCTTC

size: .
V: TRBV27
D: .
J: TRBJ1-5
CDR3: CASRLIGQLNQPQHF
DNA: TGTGCCAGCAGACTCATCGGACAGCTCAATCAGCCCCAGCATTTT

size: .
V: TRBV11-1
D: .
J: TRBJ2-7
CDR3: CASQGGDISYEQYF
DNA: TGTGCCAGCCAAGGGGGGGACATATCCTACGAGCAGTACTTC

size: .
V: TRBV18
D: TRBD2
J: TRBJ2-1
CDR3: CASSPAGTSPYRNEQFF
DNA: TGTGCCAGCTCACCCGCCGGGACTAGCCCCTATAGGAATGAGCAGTTCTTC

size: .
V: TRBV7-9
D: TRBD1
J: TRBJ1-2
CDR3: CASSSSRTGDYYGYTF
DNA: TGTGCCAGCAGCTCCTCCCGGACAGGGGACTACTATGGCTACACCTTC

size: .
V: TRBV7-8
D: TRBD1
J: TRBJ1-5
CDR3: CASSWRTGNQPQHF
DNA: TGTGCCAGCAGCTGGCGGACAGGAAATCAGCCCCAGCATTTT

size: .
V: TRBV5-1
D: .
J: TRBJ2-2
CDR3: CASSLAGSIDLTGELFF
DNA: TGCGCCAGCAGCTTGGCCGGGTCGATAGATCTCACCGGGGAGCTGTTTTTT

size: .
V: TRBV18
D: TRBD1
J: TRBJ1-4
CDR3: CASSPPTGELFF
DNA: TGTGCCAGCTCACCGCCGACAGGGGAACTGTTTTTT

size: .
V: TRBV6-1
D: .
J: TRBJ2-7
CDR3: CASSEDYYEQYF
DNA: TGTGCCAGCAGTGAAGATTATTACGAGCAGTACTTC

size: once
V: TRBV6-1
D: .
J: TRBJ2-7
CDR3: CASTAGNYEQYF
DNA: TGTGCCAGCACGGCAGGGAACTACGAGCAGTACTTC